This TCR beta chain was observed in a study of Graves' ophthalmopathy and Graves' hyperthyroidism. In the study overall: Hyperthyroidism is called stable when no ophthalmopathy develops within 18 months of follow-up. Points from the study as a whole: Blood contained most expanded thyroid clonotypes exceeding 0.001 frequency.

The study excluded patients with other autoimmune diseases, uncontrolled infections, pregnancy or lactation. Diagnosis used clinical symptoms, serum thyroxine, TRAb, thyroid ultrasound and orbital computed tomography. Beta-chain TCR CDR3 regions were amplified from RNA transcripts. First-round RT-PCR employed HTBI primers, with a second-round multiplex PCR after it. MiXCR, run by TCRdb on the multiplex PCR reads, gives a single entry per CDR3 protein. The sample lists over a million distinct CDR3 sequences, approximately 35% seen once, with more than 9.5% in the top ten. About this clonotype itself: No antigen is known for it.

Trimming shortened V by 5 bases and J by 8 bases, and 19 bases separated the two germline ends. CDR1 SGHTA and CDR2 FQGTGA come from the germline V gene. CDR3 length equals 15 residues. The sequenced material came from peripheral blood or thyroid tissue (not recorded which). The V and J genes are TRBV7-3 and TRBJ1-3; tentative D call: TRBD1 (6 bases). This TCR derives from an adult man with Graves' hyperthyroidism. CDR3 sequence (DNA): TGTGCCAGCAGCCTCTCCTCAGGGGATGGCTACACCATATATTTT. Protein sequence: CASSLSSGDGYTIYF. The full variable domain, with the rest looked up from reference TRBV7-3 and TRBJ1-3, is GAGVSQTPSNKVTEKGKYVELRCDPISGHTALYWYRQSLGQGPEFLIYFQGTGAADDSGLPNDRFFAVRPEGSVSTLKIQRTERGDSAVYLCASSLSSGDGYTIYFGEGSWLTVV.